This T cell receptor beta chain originates from a study of T cell responses to AZD1222 COVID-19 vaccine. V was trimmed by 5 bases and J by 3 bases, leaving 14 bases between them. The V gene's germline CDR1 is ENHRY and CDR2 SYGVKD. The CDR3 has 15 amino acids. Overall study results and limits: Donor demographics were predominantly white British with a female majority; clonal diversity may be underestimated. CD4 TCRs linked to vaccination spanned spike, dominating at 160-218 and 743-854. Baseline seropositivity occurred in only a handful of AZD1222 recipients. In all cases, repertoires were sampled only after the peak T cell response.

Profiled with immunoSEQ multiplex PCR; TCRdb holds only in-frame clones, not every one. The repertoire holds about 82,000 clones, 90% seen once, with around 5% in the top ten. Note on this clone: What it recognizes is unknown.

The material was peripheral blood, obtained on day 0 of AZD1222 vaccination. The clonotype comes from an adult in good health. J is TRBJ1-3 and V is TRBV10-3; TRBD1 is a possible D gene (5 bases). CDR3 sequence (DNA): TGTGCCATCAGTCTAGCTCCCAGGGATGGAAACACCATATATTTT. Residues: CAISLAPRDGNTIYF.